Listed below are T cell receptor beta chains from one sample, sequenced in a study of identifying expanded T cells in peripheral blood. Some clones are missing from TCRdb's copy, which holds only in-frame ones; the method was immunoSEQ multiplex PCR. The sample lists about 81,000 clones; less than 90% were seen once. Specimen: blood. The source of these receptors is a person aged 18-69 years in good health. Each CDR3 is given with its conserved first and last residue. A D gene is named only where the DNA matches it firmly. Size values are once, few and many counts, or a class for expanded clones, and some rows have none.

d_gene: -; v_gene: TRBV7-8; j_gene: TRBJ1-1; abundance: -; CDR3nt: TGTGCCAGCAGCCTCAGCAGGGACACTGAAGCTTTCTTT; CDR3aa: CASSLSRDTEAFF
d_gene: -; v_gene: TRBV5-6; j_gene: TRBJ2-7; abundance: once; CDR3nt: TGTGCCAGCAGCCGCCCCCTGGACTACGAGCAGTACTTC; CDR3aa: CASSRPLDYEQYF
d_gene: -; v_gene: TRBV30; j_gene: TRBJ1-5; abundance: -; CDR3nt: TGTGCCTGGAGGGTCGGCGGGCCTAGCAATCAGCCCCAGCATTTT; CDR3aa: CAWRVGGPSNQPQHF
d_gene: -; v_gene: TRBV7-2; j_gene: TRBJ2-2; abundance: -; CDR3nt: TGTGCCAGCATCCTCCCGAACACCGGGGAGCTGTTTTTT; CDR3aa: CASILPNTGELFF
d_gene: TRBD1; v_gene: TRBV7-2; j_gene: TRBJ1-1; abundance: -; CDR3nt: TGTGCCAGCAGCTCCGGACAGGGACGCATTAGAGGGACTGAAGCTTTCTTT; CDR3aa: CASSSGQGRIRGTEAFF
d_gene: TRBD1; v_gene: TRBV19; j_gene: TRBJ2-7; abundance: -; CDR3nt: TGTGCCAGTAGTGGAGGACAGGGCTACGAGCAGTACTTC; CDR3aa: CASSGGQGYEQYF
d_gene: TRBD2; v_gene: TRBV7-6; j_gene: TRBJ2-3; abundance: -; CDR3nt: TGTGCCAGCAGCTTCGTAGCGGGAGGGACAGATACGCAGTATTTT; CDR3aa: CASSFVAGGTDTQYF
d_gene: TRBD2; v_gene: TRBV28; j_gene: TRBJ2-5; abundance: -; CDR3nt: TGTGCCAGCAGTGGGACCGGGAGGGCGGCGATCCAAGAGACCCAGTACTTC; CDR3aa: CASSGTGRAAIQETQYF
d_gene: -; v_gene: TRBV2; j_gene: TRBJ1-5; abundance: -; CDR3nt: TGTGCCAGCAGCCCAGACTTTAGCAATCAGCCCCAGCATTTT; CDR3aa: CASSPDFSNQPQHF
d_gene: TRBD1; v_gene: TRBV28; j_gene: TRBJ1-2; abundance: -; CDR3nt: TGTGCCAGCAGCCGAACAGGGGTTCGGAATGGCTACACCTTC; CDR3aa: CASSRTGVRNGYTF
d_gene: -; v_gene: TRBV7-3; j_gene: TRBJ2-5; abundance: -; CDR3nt: TGTGCCAGCCAGAGAACAGGGAGTAGCGGTGAGACCCAGTACTTC; CDR3aa: CASQRTGSSGETQYF